This TCR beta chain was identified in a study of CD8 T cells in Susac syndrome. The germline V gene encodes CDR1 SGDLS and CDR2 YYNGEE. The CDR3 totals 14 residues. V lost 0 bases, J lost 3 bases, and 9 bases lay in between. Random hexamers primed reverse transcription of roughly 0.5 to 1 ug RNA. TCRdb recomputed calls from the immunoSEQ multiplex PCR reads with MiXCR, one row per CDR3 protein. Of just over 80,000 distinct CDR3 sequences detected, 94% appear once; the ten largest clones hold 0.2% to 0.3%. Specimen: CD8+ T cells from PBMCs. The V call is TRBV9, the J call TRBJ2-5; either TRBD1 or TRBD2 may supply D (5 bases each). This sequence originates from a human donor in good health. CDR3 loop: CASSVAGTEETQYF. CDR3 coding DNA: TGTGCCAGCAGCGTAGCCGGGACCGAAGAGACCCAGTACTTC.